This T cell receptor beta chain is drawn from a study of cytomegalovirus exposure and HLA in healthy donors. Study information: Around 200 million T cells yielded more than 95 million unique TCR beta sequences, as an earlier analysis found.

This clone was counted a few times. Its antigen remains unidentified. The CDR3 length is 11 residues. The V and J ends lost 3 bases and 8 bases respectively, with 7 bases between them. Germline loops: CDR1 MNHNS, CDR2 SASEGT. Study-wide results and caveats: In a later analysis, the majority of CMV-associated beta chains seemingly showed HLA restriction. The study labeled 180 or so TCR beta chains cytomegalovirus-associated.

The PCR employed 60 Vbeta primers together with 13 Jbeta primers. Assay: immunoSEQ multiplex PCR; the TCRdb copy retains only in-frame clones and omits some. The sample shows 100,000 to 120,000 clones, 80% to 85% of them seen only once. The rearrangement links TRBV6-1 to TRBJ1-2; no firm D call. Sequencing input: PBMCs. The sequence came from a woman aged 60 to 75 in good health and CMV-seropositive. The CDR3 protein is CASSDGFGYTF. The CDR3 nucleotides are TGTGCCAGCAGTGACGGGTTCGGCTACACCTTC.